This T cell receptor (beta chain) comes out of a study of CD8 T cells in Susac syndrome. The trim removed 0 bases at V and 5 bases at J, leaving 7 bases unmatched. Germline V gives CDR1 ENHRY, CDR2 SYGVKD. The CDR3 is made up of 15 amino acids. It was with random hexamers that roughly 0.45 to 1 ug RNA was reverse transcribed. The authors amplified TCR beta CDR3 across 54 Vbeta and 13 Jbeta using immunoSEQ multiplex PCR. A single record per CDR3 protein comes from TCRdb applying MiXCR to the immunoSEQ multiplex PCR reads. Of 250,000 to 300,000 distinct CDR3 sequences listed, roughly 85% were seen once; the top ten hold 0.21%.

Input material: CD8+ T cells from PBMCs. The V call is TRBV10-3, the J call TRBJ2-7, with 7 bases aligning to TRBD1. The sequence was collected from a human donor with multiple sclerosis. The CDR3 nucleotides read TGTGCCATCAGTGAGTCGACACAGGGGATCCACGAGCAGTACTTC. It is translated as CAISESTQGIHEQYF.